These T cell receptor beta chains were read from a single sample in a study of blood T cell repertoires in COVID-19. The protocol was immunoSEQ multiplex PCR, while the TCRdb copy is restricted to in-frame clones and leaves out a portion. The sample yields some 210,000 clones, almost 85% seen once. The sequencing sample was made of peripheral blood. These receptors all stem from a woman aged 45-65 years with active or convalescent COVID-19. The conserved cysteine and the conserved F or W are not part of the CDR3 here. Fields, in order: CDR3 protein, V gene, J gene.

CDR3 protein: ASSPGTGQWDEQF
V gene: TRBV18
J gene: TRBJ2-1

CDR3 protein: ASSFLSGTDTQY
V gene: TRBV28
J gene: TRBJ2-3

CDR3 protein: ASSEYRFSPLH
V gene: TRBV25-1
J gene: TRBJ1-6

CDR3 protein: ASSLAGRRSTDTQY
V gene: TRBV5-4
J gene: TRBJ2-3

CDR3 protein: SVGQGANTEAF
V gene: TRBV29-1
J gene: TRBJ1-1

CDR3 protein: ASSRVAGNTDTQY
V gene: TRBV6-5
J gene: TRBJ2-3

CDR3 protein: ASRDGQRGTGELF
V gene: TRBV6-5
J gene: TRBJ2-2

CDR3 protein: ASSLLGTSNTEAF
V gene: TRBV5-1
J gene: TRBJ1-1

CDR3 protein: ASSLQGAANEKLF
V gene: TRBV3-1/TRBV3-2
J gene: TRBJ1-4

CDR3 protein: ASSFVDRFNTGELF
V gene: TRBV27
J gene: TRBJ2-2

CDR3 protein: ASSIGTGGKPQH
V gene: TRBV19
J gene: TRBJ1-5

CDR3 protein: ASRYRSQETQY
V gene: TRBV11-2
J gene: TRBJ2-5

CDR3 protein: ASSPGQRWEQY
V gene: TRBV5-6
J gene: TRBJ2-7

CDR3 protein: ASSLDSNEQF
V gene: TRBV5-6
J gene: TRBJ2-1

CDR3 protein: ASSLALGSNYGYT
V gene: TRBV5-1
J gene: TRBJ1-2

CDR3 protein: ASSGYSNIQY
V gene: TRBV4-1
J gene: TRBJ2-4

CDR3 protein: ASSLKGSGQNTGELF
V gene: TRBV7-3
J gene: TRBJ2-2

CDR3 protein: ASSATLGNTIY
V gene: TRBV28
J gene: TRBJ1-3

CDR3 protein: ASSLSGSFYNSPLH
V gene: TRBV27
J gene: TRBJ1-6

CDR3 protein: ASSDPRGARGQGDQPQH
V gene: TRBV10-1
J gene: TRBJ1-5

CDR3 protein: ASTGFMNTEAF
V gene: TRBV14
J gene: TRBJ1-1

CDR3 protein: ASSDIMNTEAF
V gene: TRBV19
J gene: TRBJ1-1

CDR3 protein: ASSPLNRWTNEKLF
V gene: TRBV18
J gene: TRBJ1-4

CDR3 protein: ASSRRDSQEPTPDTQY
V gene: TRBV21-1
J gene: TRBJ2-3

CDR3 protein: ASTRGWAEAF
V gene: TRBV6-5
J gene: TRBJ1-1

CDR3 protein: ASSMQGWNEKLF
V gene: TRBV5-1
J gene: TRBJ1-4

CDR3 protein: ASSLTGGQGAKTQY
V gene: TRBV7-3
J gene: TRBJ2-5

CDR3 protein: ASSAPGGRVSFYTDTQY
V gene: TRBV2
J gene: TRBJ2-3

CDR3 protein: ASTGQRNSPLH
V gene: TRBV19
J gene: TRBJ1-6

CDR3 protein: ASSIQGRDEQF
V gene: TRBV19
J gene: TRBJ2-1

CDR3 protein: ASSSGVHYGYT
V gene: TRBV28
J gene: TRBJ1-2

CDR3 protein: ASSRGTEETQY
V gene: TRBV14
J gene: TRBJ2-5

CDR3 protein: ASSPQLAGTEQF
V gene: TRBV7-9
J gene: TRBJ2-1

CDR3 protein: AWRLGGSQTDTQY
V gene: TRBV30
J gene: TRBJ2-3

CDR3 protein: ASSRGTVEAF
V gene: TRBV28
J gene: TRBJ1-1

CDR3 protein: ASSPWRSLTDTQY
V gene: TRBV6-5
J gene: TRBJ2-3

CDR3 protein: AISESRQGRNTIY
V gene: TRBV10-3
J gene: TRBJ1-3

CDR3 protein: ASSLEVLAGGTETQY
V gene: TRBV5-1
J gene: TRBJ2-5

CDR3 protein: ASSALLFTDTQY
V gene: TRBV7-3
J gene: TRBJ2-3

CDR3 protein: ASSLRGQGVSDGYT
V gene: TRBV28
J gene: TRBJ1-2

CDR3 protein: ASSRGQGEGGYT
V gene: TRBV18
J gene: TRBJ1-2